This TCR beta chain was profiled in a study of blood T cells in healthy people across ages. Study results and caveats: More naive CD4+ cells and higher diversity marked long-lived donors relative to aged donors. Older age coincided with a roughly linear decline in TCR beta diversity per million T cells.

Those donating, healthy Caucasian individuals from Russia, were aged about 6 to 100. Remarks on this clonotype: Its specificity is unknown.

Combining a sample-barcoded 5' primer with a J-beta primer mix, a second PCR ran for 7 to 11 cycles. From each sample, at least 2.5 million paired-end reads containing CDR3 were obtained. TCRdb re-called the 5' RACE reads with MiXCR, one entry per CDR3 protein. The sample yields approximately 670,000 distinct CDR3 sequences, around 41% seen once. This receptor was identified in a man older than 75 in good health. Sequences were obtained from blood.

The chain's CDR3 is CASSLLAEGAFSHGYTF. The CDR3 bases are TGTGCCAGCAGCTTGTTGGCAGAGGGGGCATTCTCCCATGGCTACACCTTC. The rearrangement links TRBV5-6 to TRBJ1-2; 7 nucleotides line up with TRBD1. The germline CDR1 and CDR2 sequences are SGHDT and YYEEEE. The CDR3 is 17 amino acids. V lost 1 base and J lost 6; bases outside the gene matches: 15.